This T cell receptor (beta chain) stems from a study of metastatic and nonmetastatic thyroid tumors. Study-wide background: Repertoires of blood and of tissue (tumor or nodule) from malignant and benign thyroid patients were compared. General study findings and limits: According to reports, the diversity of TCR beta was significantly higher in malignant thyroid tumors than in benign nodules, and this held in both blood and tumor samples.

Looked up from germline, CDR1 is SGHNT and CDR2 is YYREEE (reference sequence). The V end was cut by 3 bases, the J end by 1 base, with 8 bases between. The length of the CDR3 is 13 residues. Patients underwent thyroid surgery, and none had received any treatment before it. Many counts were recorded for this clone. Its specificity is unknown. In the original analysis: In papillary thyroid cancer, a distant-metastasis classifier was built using CDR3 differences across clinicopathological groups. TCRdb reanalyzed the PCR reads with MiXCR. For this entry, the V and J calls and clone size follow TCRdb and not the study's own pipeline. The sample holds more than 15,000 clones, roughly a quarter seen once.

This chain links TRBV5-4 with TRBJ2-7; possibly TRBD2 for D (6 bases). Input material: blood. The TCR sequence derives from a female donor with papillary thyroid cancer or a benign thyroid nodule (not recorded which). Some clones in this sample may be carry-over from other donors' samples. For the CDR3, the DNA is TGTGCCAGCAGCTCGGGACTTTCCTACGAGCAGTACTTC. It is translated as CASSSGLSYEQYF. The full variable domain, with the rest looked up from reference TRBV5-4 and TRBJ2-7, is ETGVTQSPTHLIKTRGQQVTLRCSSQSGHNTVSWYQQALGQGPQFIFQYYREEENGRGNFPPRFSGLQFPNYSSELNVNALELDDSALYLCASSSGLSYEQYFGPGTRLTVT.